This TCR beta chain was obtained from a study of blood T cell repertoires in COVID-19. Original processing notes: Cell counts per sample came from amplifying reference gene primers. Produced via immunoSEQ multiplex PCR; TCRdb's table is partial and in-frame only. For V, J and clone size, that table is used; D and trimming come from the DNA. The table has more than 400,000 clones, less than 95% seen once. From germline, CDR1 is SGHVS and CDR2 FQNEAQ. This CDR3 is 18 amino acids long. Trimming took off 5 bases at V and 11 bases at J, with 31 bases between the two ends. This TCR came from a man between 18 and 29 years old who had recovered from COVID-19. The V gene is TRBV7-8, the J gene TRBJ1-5; tentative D call: TRBD1 (5 bases). Source material: PBMCs or T cells enriched from blood (not recorded which). The CDR3 nucleotides are TGTGCCAGCAGCCCACCGGGAGCTGTAGGGGTCCTCCGGGAGGCCCAGCATTTT. Amino acids: CASSPPGAVGVLREAQHF.